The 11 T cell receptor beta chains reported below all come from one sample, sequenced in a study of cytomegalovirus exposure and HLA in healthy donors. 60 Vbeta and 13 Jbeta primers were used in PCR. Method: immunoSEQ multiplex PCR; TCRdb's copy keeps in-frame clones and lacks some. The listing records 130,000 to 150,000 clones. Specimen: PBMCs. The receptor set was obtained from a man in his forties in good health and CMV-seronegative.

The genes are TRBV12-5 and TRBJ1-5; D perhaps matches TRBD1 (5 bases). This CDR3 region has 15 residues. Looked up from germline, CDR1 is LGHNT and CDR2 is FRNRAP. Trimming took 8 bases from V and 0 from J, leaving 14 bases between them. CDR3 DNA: TGTGCTAGTAGTCGGGGGACGGTTAGCAATCAGCCCCAGCATTTT. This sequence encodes CASSRGTVSNQPQHF.

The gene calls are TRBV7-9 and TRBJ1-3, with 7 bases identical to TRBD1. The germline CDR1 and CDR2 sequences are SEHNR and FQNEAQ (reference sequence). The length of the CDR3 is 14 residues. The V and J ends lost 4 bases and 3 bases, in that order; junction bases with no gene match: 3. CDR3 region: CASSWGQSGNTIYF. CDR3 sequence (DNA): TGTGCCAGCAGCTGGGGACAGAGTGGAAACACCATATATTTT.

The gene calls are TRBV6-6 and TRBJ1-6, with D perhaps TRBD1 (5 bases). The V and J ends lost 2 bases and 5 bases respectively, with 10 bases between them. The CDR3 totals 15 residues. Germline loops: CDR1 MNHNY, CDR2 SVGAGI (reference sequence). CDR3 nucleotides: TGTGCCAGCAGTTACCCAGGGAAGGATAATTCACCCCTCCACTTT. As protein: CASSYPGKDNSPLHF.

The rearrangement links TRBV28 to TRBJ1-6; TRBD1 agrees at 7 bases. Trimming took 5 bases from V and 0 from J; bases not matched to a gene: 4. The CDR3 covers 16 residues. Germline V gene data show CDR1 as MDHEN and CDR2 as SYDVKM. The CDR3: CASSLGQSSYNSPLHF. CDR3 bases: TGTGCCAGCAGTCTGGGACAGTCCTCCTATAATTCACCCCTCCACTTT.

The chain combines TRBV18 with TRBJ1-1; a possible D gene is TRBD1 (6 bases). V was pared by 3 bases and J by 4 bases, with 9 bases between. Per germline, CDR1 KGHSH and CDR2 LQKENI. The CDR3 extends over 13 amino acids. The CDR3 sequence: CASSPTGITEAFF. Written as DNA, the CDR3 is TGTGCCAGCTCACCTACAGGGATCACTGAAGCTTTCTTT.

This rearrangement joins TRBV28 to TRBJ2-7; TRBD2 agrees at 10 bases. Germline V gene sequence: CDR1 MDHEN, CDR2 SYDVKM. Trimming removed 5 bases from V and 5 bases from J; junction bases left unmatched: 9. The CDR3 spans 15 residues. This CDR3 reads CASSDSLAGKNEQYF. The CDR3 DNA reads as TGTGCCAGCAGTGACTCACTAGCGGGGAAAAACGAGCAGTACTTC.

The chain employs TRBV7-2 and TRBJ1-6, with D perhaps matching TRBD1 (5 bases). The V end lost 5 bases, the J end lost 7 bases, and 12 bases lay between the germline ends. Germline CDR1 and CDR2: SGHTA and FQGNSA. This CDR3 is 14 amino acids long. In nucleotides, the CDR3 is TGTGCCAGCAGCCCGGGGGGACTGAATTCACCCCTCCACTTT. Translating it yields CASSPGGLNSPLHF.

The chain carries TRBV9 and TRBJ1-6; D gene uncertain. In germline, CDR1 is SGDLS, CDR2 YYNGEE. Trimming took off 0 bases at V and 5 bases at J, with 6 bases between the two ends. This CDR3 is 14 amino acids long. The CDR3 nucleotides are TGTGCCAGCAGCGTAGTATCAGATAATTCACCCCTCCACTTT. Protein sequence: CASSVVSDNSPLHF.

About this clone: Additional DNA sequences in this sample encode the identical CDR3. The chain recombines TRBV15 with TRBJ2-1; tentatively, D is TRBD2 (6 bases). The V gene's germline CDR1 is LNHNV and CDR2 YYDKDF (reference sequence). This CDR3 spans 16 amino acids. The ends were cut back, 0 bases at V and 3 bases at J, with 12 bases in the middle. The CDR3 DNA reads TGTGCCACCAGCAGAGATAGCGGAGTCTACTACAATGAGCAGTTCTTC. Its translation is CATSRDSGVYYNEQFF.

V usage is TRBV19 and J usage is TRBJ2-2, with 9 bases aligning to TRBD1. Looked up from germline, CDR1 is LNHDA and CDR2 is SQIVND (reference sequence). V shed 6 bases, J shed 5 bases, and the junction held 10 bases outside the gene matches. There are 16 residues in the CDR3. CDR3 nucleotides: TGTGCCAGTAGCCTACCGGGACAGGGAAGAACCGGGGAGCTGTTTTTT. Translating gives CASSLPGQGRTGELFF. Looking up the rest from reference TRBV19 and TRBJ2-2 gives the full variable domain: DGGITQSPKYLFRKEGQNVTLSCEQNLNHDAMYWYRQDPGQGLRLIYYSQIVNDFQKGDIAEGYSVSREKKESFPLTVTSAQKNPTAFYLCASSLPGQGRTGELFFGEGSRLTVL.

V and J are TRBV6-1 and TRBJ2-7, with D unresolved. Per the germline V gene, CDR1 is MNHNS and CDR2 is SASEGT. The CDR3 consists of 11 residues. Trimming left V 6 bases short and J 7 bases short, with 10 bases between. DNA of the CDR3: TGTGCCAGCAGGACGACATGGGAGCAGTACTTC. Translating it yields CASRTTWEQYF.